This is a list of T cell receptor beta chains from one sample in a study of early T cells in non-severe SARS-CoV-2 infection. Each CDR3 protein is one row after TCRdb ran MiXCR on the 5' RACE reads. This table holds roughly 57,000 distinct CDR3 sequences, around 13% found once. Specimen: whole blood. The receptors were gathered from an adult who was a healthcare worker with PCR-confirmed SARS-CoV-2 infection or an uninfected control (not recorded which). Each CDR3 is given with its conserved first and last residue. D genes are given only for firm matches. The listing skips clone size in some rows; elsewhere it reads once, few, many or a size class.

j_call clone_size v_call cdr3_length d_call cdr3_nt cdr3_aa
TRBJ2-5 . TRBV29-1 11 . TGCAGCGACACCCTGGGAGAGACCCAGTACTTC CSDTLGETQYF
TRBJ1-2 few TRBV12-3/TRBV12-4 12 . TGTGCCAGCAGTTCCTTTCCGGGGGGCTACACCTTC CASSSFPGGYTF
TRBJ1-5 . TRBV20-1 14 . TGCAGTGCCCTGCCGTTGAGCCTCAATCAGCCCCAGCATTTT CSALPLSLNQPQHF
TRBJ2-7 . TRBV20-1 13 . TGCAGTGCTCCCAAGGGGGAAGCGTACGAGCAGTACTTC CSAPKGEAYEQYF
TRBJ2-1 . TRBV10-2 16 . TGCGCCAGCAGTGAGTCTTGGGCGGGGGCCGTAAATGAGCAGTTCTTC CASSESWAGAVNEQFF
TRBJ2-3 few TRBV30 17 . TGTGCCTGGAGTGTACGAAGGGCTAGCGTAGCCACAGATACGCAGTATTTT CAWSVRRASVATDTQYF
TRBJ2-4 . TRBV20-1 13 . TGCAGTGCTCCCAGGGAAGGTGGTAACATTCGGTACTTC CSAPREGGNIRYF
TRBJ2-4 . TRBV7-2 16 TRBD1 TGTGCCAGCAGCCCCGGGGGACAGGGTCGAAAAAACATTCAGTACTTC CASSPGGQGRKNIQYF
TRBJ1-1 many TRBV9 13 . TGTGCCAGTCAAAAGGTGGGGAGTCCTGACGCTTTCTTT CASQKVGSPDAFF
TRBJ2-5 many TRBV6-5 14 . TGTGCCAGCAGTTACTCGGATCTGCAAGAGACCCAGTACTTC CASSYSDLQETQYF
TRBJ2-7 few TRBV12-3/TRBV12-4 15 TRBD2 TGTGCCAGCAGTTTATCCGGGGGGTTTGCCTACGAGCAGTACTTC CASSLSGGFAYEQYF
TRBJ1-6 many TRBV6-6 18 TRBD1 TGTGCCAGCAGTCAATCGGACAGGCCCCTTATTTATAATTCACCCCTCCACTTT CASSQSDRPLIYNSPLHF
TRBJ1-1 few TRBV5-6 13 . TGTGCCAGCAGCTTGATCGTCGGGGCTGAAGCTTTCTTT CASSLIVGAEAFF
TRBJ1-1 . TRBV7-9 15 . TGTGCCAGCAGCTTATATCAGGCGGGGGACACTGAAGCTTTCTTT CASSLYQAGDTEAFF
TRBJ1-4 . TRBV29-1 10 . TGCAGCGTTGATGGGGAAAAACTGTTTTTT CSVDGEKLFF
TRBJ1-1 few TRBV9 14 . TGTGCCAGCAGCGCCGGAGCGAGGAACACTGAAGCTTTCTTT CASSAGARNTEAFF
TRBJ1-3 many TRBV9 17 . TGTGCCAGCAGCTCCATAGGGGGGACGGCCTCTGGAAACACCATATATTTT CASSSIGGTASGNTIYF
TRBJ1-1 . TRBV12-3/TRBV12-4 15 . TGTGCCAGCAGCCCTGGTGGGAGAAGTAACACTGAAGCTTTCTTT CASSPGGRSNTEAFF
TRBJ2-7 many TRBV4-3 15 TRBD1 TGCGCCAGCAGCCAACATGGACAGGTGGTTGGCGAGCAGTACTTC CASSQHGQVVGEQYF
TRBJ2-5 few TRBV29-1 12 TRBD1 TGCAGCGTTCGTACAGGGGGAGAGACCCAGTACTTC CSVRTGGETQYF
TRBJ2-5 few TRBV12-3/TRBV12-4 12 TRBD2 TGTGCCAGCAGGTCTAGCGGGGAGACCCAGTACTTC CASRSSGETQYF
TRBJ1-6 . TRBV7-9 20 TRBD1 TGTGCCAGCAGCCTCCGCCCGGGACAGCGGAGAAACGTGGATAATTCACCCCTCCACTTT CASSLRPGQRRNVDNSPLHF
TRBJ1-4 . TRBV29-1 13 TRBD1 TGCAGCGGGAGAGGACAGGGAGGTGAAAAACTGTTTTTT CSGRGQGGEKLFF
TRBJ2-1 . TRBV2 15 . TGTGCCAGCAGTGAAAAGGGAAGCTCCTACAATGAGCAGTTCTTC CASSEKGSSYNEQFF
TRBJ2-1 many TRBV6-1 11 . TGTGCCAGCAACTCCTACAATGAGCAGTTCTTC CASNSYNEQFF
TRBJ2-3 many TRBV4-3 15 . TGCGCCAGCAGCCAAGAATGGAGCGCAACAGATACGCAGTATTTT CASSQEWSATDTQYF
TRBJ2-3 . TRBV6-1 13 . TGTGCCAGTCAGCGGACTAGCACAGATACGCAGTATTTT CASQRTSTDTQYF
TRBJ1-2 . TRBV20-1 15 TRBD1 TGCAGTGCTAGAGACCCGGACAGGGGGGACTATGGCTACACCTTC CSARDPDRGDYGYTF
TRBJ1-2 . TRBV11-2 15 . TGTGCCAGCAGCTTAGAGGGGGGGCTGCTATATGGCTACACCTTC CASSLEGGLLYGYTF
TRBJ1-2 . TRBV13 16 TRBD1 TGTGCCAGCAGCTTTGGACAGGGAGGGTCCTCTGGTGGCTACACCTTC CASSFGQGGSSGGYTF
TRBJ2-7 . TRBV11-2 13 TRBD1 TGTGCCAGCAGCTCGGGACAGGGGTACGAGCAGTACTTC CASSSGQGYEQYF
TRBJ2-7 few TRBV20-1 15 TRBD2 TGCAGTGCTAGGGGCACTAGCGGGGGTTCCTACGAGCAGTACTTC CSARGTSGGSYEQYF
TRBJ2-7 many TRBV7-2 13 . TGTGCCAGCAGCTTAAACCAGGGACTGGAGCAGTACTTC CASSLNQGLEQYF
TRBJ1-1 . TRBV12-5 17 TRBD1 TGTGCTAGTGGTTTGGTGGGACAGGGGGCTCGGAACACTGAAGCTTTCTTT CASGLVGQGARNTEAFF
TRBJ1-4 few TRBV12-3/TRBV12-4 18 TRBD1 TGTGCCAGCAGTCTTGGCGGGAGACAGGGACTCCGCGAGGAAAAACTGTTTTTT CASSLGGRQGLREEKLFF
TRBJ1-2 . TRBV7-9 14 . TGTGCCAGCAGCTTACATAGTCGAGGGGATGGCTACACCTTC CASSLHSRGDGYTF
TRBJ2-1 many TRBV7-9 15 . TGTGCCAGCAGTTATACTACGGACTCCTACAATGAGCAGTTCTTC CASSYTTDSYNEQFF
TRBJ1-2 many TRBV28 14 TRBD1 TGTGCCAGCAGTTCGGGGGGACAGGGGAGCGGCTACACCTTC CASSSGGQGSGYTF
TRBJ1-4 . TRBV7-2 15 TRBD1 TGTGCCAGCAGGTCGGGACAGGGTCCGCGGGGAAAACTGTTTTTT CASRSGQGPRGKLFF
TRBJ1-1 once TRBV27 17 TRBD1 TGTGCCAGCAGTTCCCATGTGACAGGGTCCATGAGGGTTGAAGCTTTCTTT CASSSHVTGSMRVEAFF
TRBJ2-3 . TRBV11-2 14 TRBD2 TGTGCCAGCAGCCCAACCGGGGGGGGGTATACGCAGTATTTT CASSPTGGGYTQYF
TRBJ2-7 . TRBV7-9 14 . TGTGCCAGCAGCTTAGGTGGTAGTGCCTACGAGCAGTACTTC CASSLGGSAYEQYF
TRBJ2-5 . TRBV4-3 18 TRBD1 TGCGCCAGCAGCCAAGAAATGGTGAGGGGGCAGAGACAAGAGACCCAGTACTTC CASSQEMVRGQRQETQYF
TRBJ2-5 . TRBV20-1 12 . TGCAGTGCTAGATCGGGGGTAGAGACCCAGTACTTC CSARSGVETQYF
TRBJ1-5 many TRBV12-3/TRBV12-4 14 . TGTGCCAGCAGTTTAGGGGGTAGCAATCAGCCCCAGCATTTT CASSLGGSNQPQHF